This TCR beta chain was obtained from a study of blood T cells in healthy people across ages. Overall study context: Per two T cells, about one barcoded beta molecule was captured through template switching. Study-wide results and limits: Both higher diversity and more naive CD4+ cells marked long-lived donors when set against aged donors. Lack of knowledge of donor CMV status possibly confounded expanded clonotype changes.

As to this clonotype: Its antigen remains unknown.

The CDR3 is 14 residues long. Trimming cost V 7 bases and J 8 bases, with 18 bases left between them. Germline loops: CDR1 MDHEN, CDR2 SYDVKM. Primed by a sample-barcoded 5' primer and a J-beta primer mix, a second PCR proceeded for about 7 to 11 cycles. Each sample provided no less than 3 million CDR3-containing paired-end reads. TCRdb re-called the 5' RACE reads through MiXCR, storing one row per CDR3 protein. Among 800,000 to 950,000 distinct CDR3 sequences, around 48% were seen once, and the ten largest hold 13%. The receptor was derived from a man aged 30 to 39 in good health. J is TRBJ1-5 and V is TRBV28; a weak D match, TRBD1 (6 bases). The sequencing sample was made of blood. CDR3 bases: TGTGCCAGCACCATACAGGCAGGGGATAAGCCCCAGCATTTT. Encoded protein: CASTIQAGDKPQHF.